These 10 T cell receptor beta chains share one sample of origin, sequenced in a study of blood T cells in healthy people across ages (dated by TCRdb to about 2015). Preparation of the library involved 5' RACE. Sequencing used an Illumina HiSeq 2500. A second roughly 7 to 11 cycle PCR used a sample-barcoded 5' primer and a J-beta primer mix. The public reads were reanalyzed by TCRdb: fastp trimming at Q25, MiXCR alignment, in-frame beta chains only. Under each unique CDR3 protein, matching rows form one entry showing the most common genes and DNA. Here the sample has about 590,000 distinct CDR3 sequences; about 30% occur a single time. The ten largest account for 15% to 18% of the sample. Sequenced material: blood. All receptors come from an elderly woman in good health.

The chain employs TRBV7-2 and TRBJ2-5; 9 positions agree with TRBD2. The CDR3 sequence is 15 residues long. V trimming: 5 bases; J trimming: 6 bases; junction bases outside the gene matches: 10. CDR1 is SGHTA and CDR2 is FQGNSA in the germline V gene. CDR3: CASSPGGGGPKTQYF. The CDR3 DNA is TGTGCCAGCAGCCCTGGCGGGGGGGGCCCGAAGACCCAGTACTTC.

J is TRBJ1-2 and V is TRBV20-1; D remains ambiguous. The CDR3 has 13 residues. In germline, CDR1 is DFQATT, CDR2 SNEGSKA (reference sequence). The CDR3: CSAKGGSSYGYTF. The CDR3 DNA reads as TGCAGCGCAAAAGGAGGGTCTTCCTATGGCTACACCTTC.

A single count supports this clonotype. A much bigger clone sits one base away, suggesting this may be a read error. The V gene is TRBV12-3 or TRBV12-4, the J gene TRBJ1-2; D not certain. CDR3 length: 13 amino acids. CDR3 DNA: TGTGCCGGCAGTTTAATAGGGAGGGATGGCTACACCTTC. Translation: CAGSLIGRDGYTF.

This clonotype came up many times. The chain joins TRBV6-6 to TRBJ2-5; unclear D gene. This CDR3 comprises 12 residues. Per germline, CDR1 MNHNY and CDR2 SVGAGI (reference sequence). The ends were cut back, 6 bases at V and 3 bases at J, with 8 bases in the middle. The CDR3 here is CASSITKETQYF. CDR3 nucleotide sequence: TGTGCCAGCAGCATAACCAAAGAGACCCAGTACTTC.

At least ten counts were recorded for this clonotype. This chain links TRBV9 with TRBJ2-2; D may be TRBD2 (6 bases). V lost 6 bases and J 2 bases, leaving 8 bases between the germline ends. CDR3 length: 13 residues. The germline V gene encodes CDR1 SGDLS and CDR2 YYNGEE. CDR3 DNA: TGTGCCAGCAAGGGACTTAACACCGGGGAGCTGTTTTTT. This codes for CASKGLNTGELFF.

Worth noting for this clonotype: This may come from a read error, since a much larger clone is one base off. The chain employs TRBV5-8 and TRBJ2-1; 15 nucleotides agree with TRBD2. The ends lost 4 bases at V and 0 bases at J; junction bases unmatched: 8. Per the germline V gene, CDR1 is SGHTS and CDR2 is YDEGEE. The CDR3 runs to 19 residues. Here the CDR3 DNA reads TGTGCCAGCAGCCCTGGGGGACTAGCGGGGGGTGGCTCCTACAATGAGCAGTTCTTC. This translates into CASSPGGLAGGGSYNEQFF.

In this sample, this clonotype turned up many times. The V gene is TRBV6-5, the J gene TRBJ1-4; TRBD1 might be the D (5 bases). The CDR3 consists of 16 residues. V was shortened by 2 bases and J by 0 bases, with 10 bases between the two germline ends. Germline-derived CDR1 and CDR2 are MNHEY and SVGAGI. CDR3 bases: TGTGCCAGCAGTTACGAGACAGCAGCAACTAATGAAAAACTGTTTTTT. Its translation is CASSYETAATNEKLFF.

With respect to this clonotype: This could be a read error, since a much larger clone is one nucleotide away. The chain couples TRBV9 to TRBJ1-2; no clear D. The germline V gene has CDR1 SGDLS and CDR2 YYNGEE. The CDR3 is 13 amino acids. Here the CDR3 DNA reads TGTGCCGGCAGCGAGGGCAGTACCGGAGGCTACACCTTC. It codes for CAGSEGSTGGYTF. The whole variable domain, filled in from reference TRBV9 and TRBJ1-2, reads DSGVTQTPKHLITATGQRVTLRCSPRSGDLSVYWYQQSLDQGLQFLIQYYNGEERAKGNILERFSAQQFPDLHSELNLSSLELGDSALYFCAGSEGSTGGYTFGSGTRLTVV.

In the case of this clonotype: A clone one base away is much larger, so this may be a read error. The chain joins TRBV12-3 or TRBV12-4 to TRBJ2-5; D may be TRBD2 (5 bases). Trimming left V 1 base short and J 7 bases short, with 16 bases between. The CDR3 is made up of 15 amino acids. CDR3 region: CASSLVRRGGMTQYF. CDR3 sequence (DNA): TGTGCCAGCAGTTTAGTAAGACGGGGTGGTATGACCCAGTACTTC.

In regard to this clonotype: A much larger clonotype is one base distant, so this may be a read error. The CDR3 spells CATSRDGVREPQHF. The CDR3 nucleotides are TGTGCCACCAGCAGAGATGGGGTAAGGGAGCCCCAGCATTTT. The chain carries TRBV15 and TRBJ1-5; D uncertain. The V gene lost 0 bases and the J gene lost 8 bases, with 11 bases spanning the gap. The germline V gene has CDR1 LNHNV and CDR2 YYDKDF (reference sequence). The CDR3 spans 14 residues.